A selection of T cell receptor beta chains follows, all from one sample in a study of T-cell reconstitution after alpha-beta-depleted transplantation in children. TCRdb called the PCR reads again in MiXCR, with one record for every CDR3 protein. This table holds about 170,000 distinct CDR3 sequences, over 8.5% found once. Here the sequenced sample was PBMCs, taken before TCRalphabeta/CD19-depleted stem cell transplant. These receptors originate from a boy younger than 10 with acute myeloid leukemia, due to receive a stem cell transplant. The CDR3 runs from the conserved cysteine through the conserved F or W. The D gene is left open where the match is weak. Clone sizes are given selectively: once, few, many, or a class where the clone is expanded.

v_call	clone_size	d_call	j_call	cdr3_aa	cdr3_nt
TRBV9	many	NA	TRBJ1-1	CASSRGLNTEAFF	TGTGCCAGCAGCAGGGGCCTGAACACTGAAGCTTTCTTT
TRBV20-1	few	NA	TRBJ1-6	CSARAGRGHLGSNSPLHF	TGCAGTGCTAGAGCCGGCCGTGGACACTTAGGATCGAATTCACCCCTCCACTTT
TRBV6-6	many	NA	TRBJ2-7	CATAAGPYEQYF	TGTGCCACCGCAGCGGGCCCCTACGAGCAGTACTTC
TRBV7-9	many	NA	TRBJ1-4	CASSPGLGTNEKLFF	TGTGCCAGCAGCCCAGGGCTGGGGACTAATGAAAAACTGTTTTTT
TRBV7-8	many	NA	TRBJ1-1	CASSLISGSPAEAFF	TGTGCCAGCAGCTTAATCTCAGGGAGCCCCGCTGAAGCTTTCTTT
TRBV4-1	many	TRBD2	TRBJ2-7	CASSQEWLAGTYEQYF	TGCGCCAGCAGCCAAGAATGGCTAGCGGGAACCTACGAGCAGTACTTC
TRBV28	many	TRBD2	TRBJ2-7	CASTTPGTMAGEQYF	TGTGCCAGCACTACCCCCGGGACTATGGCTGGAGAGCAGTACTTC
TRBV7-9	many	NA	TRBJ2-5	CASSPTEETQYF	TGTGCCAGCAGCCCGACTGAAGAGACCCAGTACTTC
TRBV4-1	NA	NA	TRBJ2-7	CASSQVGTGAYERYF	NA
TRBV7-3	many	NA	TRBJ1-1	CASSLGGRYTEAFF	TGTGCCAGCAGCTTAGGGGGGAGGTACACTGAAGCTTTCTTT
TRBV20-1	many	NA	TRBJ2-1	CSAVLGGFNEQFF	NA